The rows below give T cell receptor beta chains drawn from one sample of a study of immune evolution from preneoplasia to lung adenocarcinoma. TCRdb's copy holds only in-frame clones and misses some; the assay was immunoSEQ multiplex PCR. Of approximately 26,000 clones listed, roughly 70% were seen once; the top ten hold 5.7%. Specimen: FFPE invasive lung adenocarcinoma tissue. All receptors derive from a person aged 55-75 years with invasive lung adenocarcinoma. Some clones in this sample may be carry-over from other donors' samples. CDR3s include the opening cysteine and the closing phenylalanine or tryptophan. D genes are given only for firm matches. The listing skips clone size in some rows; elsewhere it reads once, few, many or a size class.

.,TRBV5-1,TRBJ1-2,once,13,CASRPTGNYGYTF,TGCGCCAGCAGACCTACAGGGAACTATGGCTACACCTTC
TRBD1,TRBV18,TRBJ1-4,.,14,CASSPRGQSEKLFF,TGTGCCAGCTCACCCAGGGGGCAGAGTGAAAAACTGTTTTTT
.,TRBV28,TRBJ2-1,.,12,CATVGDGNEQFF,TGTGCCACAGTCGGGGACGGCAATGAGCAGTTCTTC
.,TRBV30,TRBJ2-1,few,12,CAWRLDYNEQFF,TGTGCCTGGCGACTAGACTACAATGAGCAGTTCTTC
TRBD1,TRBV5-4,TRBJ2-2,.,16,CASSLRTGQPTGELFF,TGTGCCAGCAGCTTGAGGACAGGACAACCCACCGGGGAGCTGTTTTTT
.,TRBV28,TRBJ2-7,.,14,CASRTAAPGYEQYF,TGTGCCAGCAGGACCGCGGCCCCCGGTTACGAGCAGTACTTC
.,TRBV19,TRBJ2-1,.,15,CASSMAAGSVNEQFF,TGTGCCAGTAGTATGGCGGCAGGGTCGGTCAATGAGCAGTTCTTC
TRBD2,TRBV7-3,TRBJ2-3,.,16,CASSVTAGVGTDTQYF,TGTGCCAGCAGCGTGACGGCGGGAGTCGGCACAGATACGCAGTATTTT
.,TRBV30,TRBJ2-3,.,11,CAWSDLGTQYF,TGTGCCTGGAGTGATCTTGGGACGCAGTATTTT
.,TRBV6-4,TRBJ2-2,.,13,CASSTEGTGELFF,TGTGCCAGCAGTACAGAAGGCACCGGGGAGCTGTTTTTT
.,TRBV5-1,TRBJ1-5,.,15,CASSLGSGWNQPQHF,TGCGCCAGCAGCTTGGGGTCCGGGTGGAATCAGCCCCAGCATTTT
.,TRBV5-1,TRBJ2-7,.,16,CASSLDVSWETYEQYF,TGCGCCAGCAGCTTGGATGTCAGTTGGGAAACCTACGAGCAGTACTTC
.,TRBV28,TRBJ1-1,.,13,CASSLRGTFAAFF,TGTGCCAGCAGTTTACGGGGGACCTTTGCAGCTTTCTTT
.,TRBV14,TRBJ2-1,.,13,CASSQERRPGQFF,TGTGCCAGCAGCCAGGAGAGGCGACCCGGACAGTTCTTC
.,TRBV5-1,TRBJ2-5,.,13,CASSLGQEGTQYF,TGCGCCAGCAGCTTAGGACAGGAGGGGACCCAGTACTTC
.,TRBV4-2,TRBJ2-3,.,15,CASSLVGGTTDTQYF,TGTGCCAGCAGCTTGGTGGGCGGGACCACAGATACGCAGTATTTT
TRBD2,TRBV5-6,TRBJ2-3,.,16,CASSSGTSGSGDTQYF,TGTGCCAGCAGTTCCGGGACTAGCGGGAGTGGAGATACGCAGTATTTT
.,TRBV5-4,TRBJ2-7,.,15,CASSLDRRVVGEQYF,TGTGCCAGCAGCTTAGATCGGCGGGTAGTCGGCGAGCAGTACTTC
TRBD1,TRBV27,TRBJ1-3,.,15,CASSLTGDGGNTIYF,TGTGCCAGCAGTTTGACAGGGGATGGGGGAAACACCATATATTTT
TRBD1,TRBV6-1,TRBJ1-4,.,14,CASSEGQGNEKLFF,TGTGCCAGCAGTGAAGGACAGGGGAATGAAAAACTGTTTTTT
.,TRBV10-3,TRBJ2-7,.,13,CAISEDTSYEQYF,TGTGCCATCAGTGAGGACACCTCCTACGAGCAGTACTTC
TRBD1,TRBV28,TRBJ2-1,.,15,CASSSSTGGSGRRFF,TGTGCCAGCAGTTCCTCAACAGGGGGATCAGGTCGGAGGTTCTTC
.,TRBV5-6,TRBJ2-6,.,18,CATGGGTGLSSGANVLTF,TGTGCCACCGGGGGGGGGACAGGACTAAGCTCTGGGGCCAACGTCCTGACTTTC
.,TRBV7-9,TRBJ2-3,.,15,CASSYGTAVGFTQYF,TGTGCCAGCAGCTACGGGACTGCCGTAGGGTTTACGCAGTATTTT
.,TRBV6-6,TRBJ2-4,once,12,CASSPDRNIQYF,TGTGCCAGCAGTCCCGACAGGAACATTCAGTACTTC
TRBD1,TRBV30,TRBJ2-1,.,17,CAWDWTGSLVPFNEQFF,TGTGCCTGGGACTGGACAGGAAGCTTGGTTCCCTTTAATGAGCAGTTCTTC
.,TRBV28,TRBJ2-3,.,16,CASSSSSGTSTDTQYF,TGTGCCAGCAGTTCCTCATCCGGGACTAGCACAGATACGCAGTATTTT
.,TRBV5-1,TRBJ1-3,few,13,CASSPRAGNTIYF,TGCGCCAGCAGCCCCCGGGCTGGAAACACCATATATTTT
TRBD1,TRBV5-4,TRBJ2-6,.,17,CASSQVGQGSGANVLTF,TGTGCCAGCAGCCAAGTAGGACAGGGGTCTGGGGCCAACGTCCTGACTTTC
.,TRBV5-6,TRBJ1-2,once,14,CASSLVGGNYGYTF,TGTGCCAGCAGCTTGGTTGGGGGGAACTATGGCTACACCTTC
.,TRBV18,TRBJ2-3,.,11,CASSLIDTQYF,TGTGCCAGCTCCCTCATTGATACGCAGTATTTT
TRBD1,TRBV7-9,TRBJ1-2,.,14,CASSSGQSVYGYTF,TGTGCCAGCAGCTCGGGACAGAGCGTCTATGGCTACACCTTC
TRBD1,TRBV6-6,TRBJ2-5,.,15,CASSPPDRDVETQYF,TGTGCCAGCAGTCCCCCGGACAGGGATGTCGAGACCCAGTACTTC
.,TRBV7-2,TRBJ2-3,.,15,CASSRSSGSTDTQYF,TGTGCCAGCAGCCGCTCTTCGGGGAGCACAGATACGCAGTATTTT
.,TRBV5-1,TRBJ2-1,.,16,CASGIRPGQTYNEQFF,TGCGCCAGCGGGATCCGCCCGGGCCAAACCTACAATGAGCAGTTCTTC
.,TRBV11-1,TRBJ2-7,once,15,CASRQGSLRFGEQYF,TGTGCCAGCAGGCAGGGGTCCCTTCGGTTTGGTGAGCAGTACTTC
.,TRBV19,TRBJ2-7,.,17,CASSMQISGIGSYEQYF,TGTGCCAGTAGTATGCAAATCTCAGGGATCGGCTCCTACGAGCAGTACTTC
.,TRBV27,TRBJ2-7,.,15,CASRPGLGKGYEQYF,TGTGCCAGCAGACCCGGACTGGGGAAAGGCTACGAGCAGTACTTC
.,TRBV2,TRBJ2-3,.,15,CASSELVAVTDTQYF,TGTGCCAGCAGTGAATTAGTAGCGGTTACAGATACGCAGTATTTT
TRBD1,TRBV18,TRBJ1-5,.,14,CASSGQGRGQPQHF,TGTGCCAGTTCAGGACAGGGGAGGGGTCAGCCCCAGCATTTT
TRBD2,TRBV6-4,TRBJ2-2,.,14,CASRPEAGIGELFF,TGTGCCAGCAGGCCTGAAGCGGGAATCGGGGAGCTGTTTTTT
.,TRBV29-1,TRBJ1-2,.,14,CSVTVGTMDYGYTF,TGCAGCGTTACAGTAGGGACAATGGACTATGGCTACACCTTC
TRBD2,TRBV7-3,TRBJ2-1,.,15,CASSPTSGPNNEQFF,TGTGCCAGCAGCCCCACTAGCGGGCCGAACAATGAGCAGTTCTTC
.,TRBV28,TRBJ2-7,.,15,CASTATTGTYYEQYF,TGTGCCAGCACTGCGACGACCGGAACGTACTACGAGCAGTACTTC
.,TRBV2,TRBJ2-5,medium-sized,12,CASSEAPQTQYF,TGTGCCAGCAGTGAAGCCCCGCAGACCCAGTACTTC